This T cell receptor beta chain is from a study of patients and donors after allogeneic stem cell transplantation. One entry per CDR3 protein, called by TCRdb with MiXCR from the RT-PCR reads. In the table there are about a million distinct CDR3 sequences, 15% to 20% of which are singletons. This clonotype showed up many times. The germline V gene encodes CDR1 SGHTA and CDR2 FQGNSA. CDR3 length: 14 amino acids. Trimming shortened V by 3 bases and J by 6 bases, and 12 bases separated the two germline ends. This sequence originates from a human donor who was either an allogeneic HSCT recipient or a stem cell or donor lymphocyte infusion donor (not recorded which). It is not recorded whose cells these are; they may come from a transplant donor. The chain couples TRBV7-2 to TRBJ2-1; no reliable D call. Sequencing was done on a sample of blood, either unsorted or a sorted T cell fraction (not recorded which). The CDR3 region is CASSFRPWVNEQFF. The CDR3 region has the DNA TGTGCCAGCAGCTTCCGGCCTTGGGTCAATGAGCAGTTCTTC.